A single sample gave rise to the 19 T cell receptor beta chains below, sequenced in a study of blood T cells in healthy people across ages. A sample-barcoded 5' primer and a J-beta primer mix were used in a second PCR of roughly 6 to 12 cycles. TCRdb reanalysed the 5' RACE reads using MiXCR and keeps one entry per CDR3 protein. This sample has under 1,100,000 distinct CDR3 sequences, with under 30% found just once. The same data also contributed to another study, on T cells of mothers and their children.

Sequenced material: blood. These receptors were obtained from a girl aged 2-10 years in good health.

This clonotype showed up just a few times. This chain joins TRBV24-1 and TRBJ2-1; possibly TRBD1 for D (6 bases). The germline V and J ends were trimmed by 10 bases and 9 bases, with 9 bases remaining between them. The length of the CDR3 is 10 residues. The V gene's germline CDR1 is KGHDR and CDR2 SFDVKD. The CDR3 nucleotides read TGTGCCACTACAGGGAGTGAGCAGTTCTTC. Its protein is CATTGSEQFF.

The table lists this clonotype with a few counts. The chain joins TRBV7-3 to TRBJ1-6; D perhaps matches TRBD1 (5 bases). Deletions cut 3 bases from V and 10 bases from J, with 10 bases between. Germline V gene lookup returns CDR1 SGHTA and CDR2 FQGTGA. The CDR3 covers 13 residues. CDR3 bases: TGTGCCAGCAGCTTGGCAGGGCAGTCACCCCTCCACTTT. Translating gives CASSLAGQSPLHF.

This clonotype was seen a handful of times. The chain is built from TRBV5-6 and TRBJ2-7; D unclear. The V and J ends lost 2 bases and 0 bases respectively, with 9 bases between them. The CDR3 contains 14 residues. The germline V gene encodes CDR1 SGHDT and CDR2 YYEEEE. The DNA for the CDR3 is TGTGCCAGCAGCTTATCGCCCAACTCCTACGAGCAGTACTTC. This codes for CASSLSPNSYEQYF.

This chain links TRBV10-3 with TRBJ1-2, with a tentative D call TRBD1 (6 bases). Germline values: CDR1 ENHRY, CDR2 SYGVKD. The CDR3 contains 18 residues. The V end lost 5 bases, the J end lost 5 bases, and 27 bases lay between the germline ends. CDR3 nucleotides: TGTGCCATCAGTCCGATAGGGGGACACCAAATCAAGCTGTATGGCTACACCTTC. It specifies CAISPIGGHQIKLYGYTF.

In its sample, this clonotype was seen once. The J gene is TRBJ2-7, the V gene TRBV7-2, with D uncertain. V lost 0 bases to trimming and J lost 3 bases, with 9 bases between them. CDR3 length: 14 residues. The germline CDR1 and CDR2 sequences are SGHTA and FQGNSA. CDR3 sequence (DNA): TGTGCCAGCAGCTTAGCCGCGCTGGTCTACGAGCAGTACTTC. Protein sequence: CASSLAALVYEQYF.

V and J are TRBV15 and TRBJ1-1, with no clear D. Germline V gene lookup returns CDR1 LNHNV and CDR2 YYDKDF (reference sequence). The CDR3 totals 15 residues. V was cut by 1 base and J by 3 bases, with 12 bases left in between. CDR3 in amino acids: CATSRVESGYTEAFF. The CDR3 DNA reads TGTGCCACCAGCAGAGTGGAATCCGGTTACACTGAAGCTTTCTTT. The full variable domain, rest sourced from reference TRBV15 and TRBJ1-1, is DAMVIQNPRYQVTQFGKPVTLSCSQTLNHNVMYWYQQKSSQAPKLLFHYYDKDFNNEADTPDNFQSRRPNTSFCFLDIRSPGLGDTAMYLCATSRVESGYTEAFFGQGTRLTVV.

This clonotype was counted between two and nine times. This rearrangement joins TRBV28 to TRBJ1-1, with TRBD1 identical over 8 bases. V was pared by 4 bases and J by 1 base, with 8 bases of the junction left unmatched. The germline V gene encodes CDR1 MDHEN and CDR2 SYDVKM. The CDR3 runs 16 residues. This chain's CDR3 is CASSSEQGAGNTEAFF. Written as DNA, the CDR3 is TGTGCCAGCAGTTCTGAGCAGGGGGCCGGGAACACTGAAGCTTTCTTT.

The chain uses TRBV10-3 and TRBJ2-7; D might be TRBD2 (7 bases). Germline loops: CDR1 ENHRY, CDR2 SYGVKD. This CDR3 has 13 amino acids. V was trimmed by 0 bases and J by 6 bases, leaving 9 bases between them. The CDR3 DNA follows: TGTGCCATCAGTGAGTCGGGGGGGGCCGAGCAGTACTTC. Translation gives CAISESGGAEQYF.

This clonotype was counted once. The chain is built from TRBV3-1 and TRBJ2-5; possible D gene TRBD1, 6 bases. The J call may be faulty, since TRBJ2-7 better matches the DNA end. Germline CDR1 and CDR2: LGHDT and YNNKEL (reference sequence). The CDR3 is made up of 18 amino acids. CDR3 residues: CASSQGGLLRDTSYEQYF. CDR3 nucleotide sequence: TGTGCCAGCAGCCAAGGAGGTCTCCTCCGGGACACCTCCTACGAGCAGTACTTC.

The CDR3 region has the DNA TGTGCCAGCAGCTTAGCGAGGAAGGGGTTCTACGAGCAGTACTTC. Translation: CASSLARKGFYEQYF. This sequence joins TRBV7-2 and TRBJ2-7; maybe TRBD1 (5 bases). This CDR3 contains 15 residues. Trimming took 0 bases from V and 3 from J, leaving 12 bases between them. Germline V gene data show CDR1 as SGHTA and CDR2 as FQGNSA.

The chain joins TRBV7-9 to TRBJ2-5, with TRBD2 matching 14 bases. V dropped 5 bases and J dropped 5; count of bases not matched to a gene: 16. Per germline, CDR1 SEHNR and CDR2 FQNEAQ (reference sequence). The CDR3 extends over 19 amino acids. The CDR3 loop is CASSPIPGLAGDFRETQYF. The CDR3 DNA is TGTGCCAGCAGCCCAATTCCGGGACTAGCGGGAGATTTTAGGGAGACCCAGTACTTC. Together with reference TRBV7-9 and TRBJ2-5, the CDR3 gives the full variable domain: DTGVSQNPRHKITKRGQNVTFRCDPISEHNRLYWYRQTLGQGPEFLTYFQNEAQLEKSRLLSDRFSAERPKGSFSTLEIQRTEQGDSAMYLCASSPIPGLAGDFRETQYFGPGTRLLVL.

This clonotype occurred a few times. The chain has TRBV4-1 and TRBJ1-1; D is undetermined. Germline V gives CDR1 MGHRA, CDR2 YSYEKL. Trimming cost V 4 bases and J 6 bases, with 9 bases left between them. The CDR3 has 12 amino acids. Here the CDR3 DNA reads TGCGCCAGCAGCCGCCCTGGCCCTGAAGCTTTCTTT. Encoded protein: CASSRPGPEAFF.

CDR3 DNA sequence: TGTGCCAGCAAGGAGGGGTACAGATCGGGTAATACTGAAGCTTTCTTT. It translates to CASKEGYRSGNTEAFF. This chain connects TRBV6-1 to TRBJ1-1, with D maybe TRBD1 (5 bases). The germline V gene has CDR1 MNHNS and CDR2 SASEGT. The CDR3 extends over 16 amino acids. Between the trimmed V and J ends, which lost 7 bases and 5 bases, there was a span of 23 bases.

This clonotype was seen a handful of times. The chain links TRBV20-1 to TRBJ2-1, with TRBD2 matching 11 bases. V lost 5 bases to trimming and J lost 8 bases; unmatched junction nucleotides: 8. The CDR3 is 14 amino acids. Germline CDR1 reads DFQATT; CDR2 reads SNEGSKA (reference sequence). The CDR3 sequence: CSADSSGRAHEQFF. The CDR3, as DNA: TGCAGTGCTGACAGTAGCGGGAGGGCCCATGAGCAGTTCTTC.

The V and J genes are TRBV28 and TRBJ2-1; 12 nucleotides agree with TRBD2. The CDR3 runs to 14 residues. Germline-derived CDR1 and CDR2 are MDHEN and SYDVKM. V lost 10 bases, J lost 8 bases, and 9 bases stayed unmatched. The CDR3 DNA reads as TGTGCCACTCGTACTAGCGGGAGGATTGATGAGCAGTTCTTC. Its protein product is CATRTSGRIDEQFF.

This clonotype was seen a handful of times. The chain's CDR3 is CSWLGTEAFF. The DNA of the CDR3 is TGCAGCTGGTTGGGGACTGAAGCTTTCTTT. The chain couples TRBV29-1 to TRBJ1-1; D gene unclear. Trimming took off 8 bases at V and 5 bases at J, with 9 bases between the two ends. CDR1 is SQVTM, CDR2 ANQGSEA, per germline. This CDR3 region has 10 residues.

A few counts support this clonotype. The V call is TRBV6-5, the J call TRBJ2-1; 12 bases fit TRBD2. The germline gives CDR1 MNHEY, CDR2 SVGAGI. The V and J ends lost 5 bases and 8 bases, in that order; junction bases with no gene match: 4. This CDR3 is 14 amino acids long. The CDR3 DNA reads TGTGCCAGCAGTCGAAGACTAGCGGGGGATGAGCAGTTCTTC. Translation gives CASSRRLAGDEQFF.

V gene TRBV7-2 combines with J gene TRBJ2-7; a possible D gene is TRBD2 (5 bases). The CDR3 totals 16 residues. Germline CDR1 SGHTA, CDR2 FQGNSA. V was clipped by 0 bases and J by 4 bases, with 16 bases between them. CDR3 loop: CASSLAMGARRYEQYF. Here the CDR3 DNA reads TGTGCCAGCAGCTTAGCGATGGGAGCTCGAAGGTACGAGCAGTACTTC.

This clonotype was detected a few times. V usage is TRBV3-1 and J usage is TRBJ2-5; D gene ambiguous. V lost 3 bases and J lost 5, with 13 bases in between. Germline CDR1 and CDR2: LGHDT and YNNKEL (reference sequence). CDR3 length: 14 amino acids. As DNA, the CDR3 is TGTGCCAGCAGCCAGACCACGAGGTGGGAGACCCAGTACTTC. It yields the protein CASSQTTRWETQYF.